A selection of T cell receptor beta chains follows, all from one sample in a study of identical twins. TCRdb redid the calling of the 5' RACE reads with MiXCR, one entry per CDR3 protein. The sample lists approximately 500,000 distinct CDR3 sequences, 20% to 25% occurring once. These data were also reused for a study on T cells expressing NK-cell markers.

The sample taken for sequencing was CD4+ T cells sorted from blood. These receptors all come from a woman aged 18-35 years in good health. The CDR3 runs from the conserved cysteine through the conserved F or W. The order of the fields is J gene, clone size, D gene, V gene, CDR3 DNA, CDR3 protein. D genes are given only for firm matches. Only some rows state a clone size, as once, few, many or a class for expanded clones.

TRBJ2-3,few,TRBD2,TRBV4-3,TGCGCCAGCAGCCTAGGACTAGCGGGAGGGCCTCAGAATACGCAGTATTTT,CASSLGLAGGPQNTQYF
TRBJ2-2,once,.,TRBV20-1,TGCAGTGCTAGTCCCGGGTCCGGGGAGCTGTTTTTT,CSASPGSGELFF
TRBJ2-3,many,.,TRBV10-3,TGTGCCATCAGTGAGACGACAGCGGGCACAGATACGCAGTATTTT,CAISETTAGTDTQYF
TRBJ2-3,many,TRBD2,TRBV29-1,TGCAGCGTTGAGGGGACTACAGGAGATACGCAGTATTTT,CSVEGTTGDTQYF
TRBJ2-1,.,.,TRBV6-2/TRBV6-3,TGTGCCAGCAGTTACCACCGTAGCTCCTACAATGAGCAGTTCTTC,CASSYHRSSYNEQFF
TRBJ2-5,.,.,TRBV20-1,TGCAGTGCCAAAAACAGGGTGGGAGAGACCCAGTACTTC,CSAKNRVGETQYF
TRBJ2-3,few,.,TRBV10-3,TGTGCCATCAGTGATTCATGGGGGACAGATACGCAGTATTTT,CAISDSWGTDTQYF
TRBJ2-7,.,.,TRBV12-3/TRBV12-4,TGTGCCAGCAGTTTAGCGGGCAGGGGCGGCGAGCAGTACTTC,CASSLAGRGGEQYF
TRBJ2-7,few,.,TRBV7-2,TGTGCCAGCAGCTTAGGCCAGAAGTACTACGAGCAGTACTTC,CASSLGQKYYEQYF
TRBJ2-3,few,TRBD2,TRBV5-1,TGCGCCAGCAGCTTGGGGACTAGTAGTGCAGATACGCAGTATTTT,CASSLGTSSADTQYF
TRBJ1-2,.,.,TRBV7-2,TGTGCCAGCAGCTTCACCCATCCCGGCAGATACTTC,CASSFTHPGRYF
TRBJ2-3,.,TRBD2,TRBV5-1,TGCGCCAGCAGCCCTGGGACTAGCGGACATAGCACAGATACGCAGTATTTT,CASSPGTSGHSTDTQYF
TRBJ2-1,.,.,TRBV20-1,TGCAGTGCTAGCAGGGCTAGAAAATACAATGAGCAGTTCTTC,CSASRARKYNEQFF
TRBJ2-5,few,.,TRBV6-6,TGTGCCAGCAGTCCCTACCCTTCTGAGACCCAGTACTTC,CASSPYPSETQYF
TRBJ2-1,.,TRBD2,TRBV5-1,TGCGCCAGTCTCCCAATAGCGGGGGCCTACAATGAGCAGTTCTTC,CASLPIAGAYNEQFF
TRBJ1-1,.,.,TRBV5-1,TGCGCCAGCAGCTTGGCCGCCCAGAACACTGAAGCTTTCTTT,CASSLAAQNTEAFF
TRBJ2-3,.,.,TRBV5-1,TGCGCCAGCAGCTTGGCCACAGGCAACACAGATACGCAGTATTTT,CASSLATGNTDTQYF
TRBJ2-7,few,.,TRBV5-1,TGCGCCAGCAGCTTTGGACTACAGCGCTACGAGCAGTACTTC,CASSFGLQRYEQYF
TRBJ2-2,few,.,TRBV6-5,TGTGCCAGCAGTTACTCAGGTTTTCCCTGGGGGACCGGGGAGCTGTTTTTT,CASSYSGFPWGTGELFF
TRBJ2-1,few,TRBD2,TRBV11-1,TGTGCCAGCAGCTCCGCCCGAGCTAGCGGGAGGGGGTACAATGAGCAGTTCTTC,CASSSARASGRGYNEQFF
TRBJ1-4,.,TRBD1,TRBV18,TGTGCCAGCTCACCACCGGGACAGCCTAATGAAAAACTGTTTTTT,CASSPPGQPNEKLFF
TRBJ2-7,few,TRBD2,TRBV11-2,TGTGCCAGCAATGGAGATAGCGGGAGGTCCTACGAGCAGTACTTC,CASNGDSGRSYEQYF
TRBJ1-5,.,.,TRBV3-1,TGTGCCAGCAGCCAGGGGGACAATCAGCCCCAGCATTTT,CASSQGDNQPQHF
TRBJ2-7,.,.,TRBV6-2/TRBV6-3,TGTGCCAGCAGCTCCCTCCACATGAGGAGCTCCTACGAGCAGTACTTC,CASSSLHMRSSYEQYF
TRBJ2-5,once,TRBD1,TRBV5-1,TGCGCCAGCAGCACCAGGGGGCATAGTTGGCAAGAGACCCAGTACTTC,CASSTRGHSWQETQYF
TRBJ2-5,.,.,TRBV10-1,TGCGCCAGCAGTGAGGGGGAGGGGGGGACCCAGTACTTC,CASSEGEGGTQYF
TRBJ2-3,.,.,TRBV11-2,TGTGCCAGCAGGGGGTGGCGGGACGGGACAGATACGCAGTATTTT,CASRGWRDGTDTQYF
TRBJ2-1,.,TRBD2,TRBV12-3/TRBV12-4,TGTGCCAGCAGTTTTAGATTCCGGACTAGCGGTTACAATGAGCAGTTCTTC,CASSFRFRTSGYNEQFF
TRBJ2-1,.,.,TRBV3-1,TGTGCCAGCAGCCAAGATTTTGCCGGGGGAGGCAATGAGCAGTTCTTC,CASSQDFAGGGNEQFF
TRBJ2-2,few,.,TRBV2,TGTGCCAGAGGATACGAAATCGGGGAGCTGTTTTTT,CARGYEIGELFF
TRBJ1-2,.,.,TRBV6-5,TGTGCCTCATACAGGGTGGGGTATGGCTACACCTTC,CASYRVGYGYTF
TRBJ2-7,.,.,TRBV6-5,TGTGCCAGCAGTTACTCGAATTCCGGAAACGAGCAGTACTTC,CASSYSNSGNEQYF
TRBJ2-4,few,.,TRBV5-1,TGCGCCAGCAGCTTACGGACTGAAACAGCCAAAAACATTCAGTACTTC,CASSLRTETAKNIQYF
TRBJ2-2,few,.,TRBV18,TGTGCCAGCTCACCACCGAACCGCTCCACCGGGGAGCTGTTTTTT,CASSPPNRSTGELFF
TRBJ2-1,.,TRBD2,TRBV4-1,TGCGCCAGCAGCCCGCGGACTAGCGGGGGAGGGAATGAGCAGTTCTTC,CASSPRTSGGGNEQFF
TRBJ2-3,many,TRBD2,TRBV7-3,TGTGCCAGCAGTTTTAGCGGGGGGGCGAAAGATACGCAGTATTTT,CASSFSGGAKDTQYF
TRBJ2-7,few,.,TRBV7-6,TGTGCCAGCAGCTTAAGAAAGACGGGACCCTACTCCTACGAGCAGTACTTC,CASSLRKTGPYSYEQYF